The 21 T cell receptor beta chains in this list originate from one sample, sequenced in a study of CD8+ T cells in alopecia areata. Treatment meaning: oral pan-JAK inhibitor, 5-10 mg twice daily. RNA was extracted and reverse transcribed into cDNA as the sequencing template. Profiling relied on immunoSEQ multiplex PCR, and the TCRdb table lists in-frame clones only, not all of them. The sample lists some 130,000 clones; about 51% were seen once. The input for sequencing was CD8+ T cells sorted from blood, taken at week 4, from a patient treated with tofacitinib. The receptors here all came from a human donor with alopecia areata.

The chain links TRBV6-5 to TRBJ1-2; no definite D call. This CDR3 has 13 amino acids. V lost 4 bases to trimming and J lost 4 bases, with 10 bases between them. Germline V gene lookup returns CDR1 MNHEY and CDR2 SVGAGI. The CDR3 nucleotides read TGTGCCAGCAGTTCCCGGGATATCTATGGCTACACCTTC. The encoded protein is CASSSRDIYGYTF.

This clone was counted a few times. The rearrangement joins TRBV23-1 to TRBJ1-6, with 8 bases identical to TRBD1. TRBV23-1 is known as an ORF, though its function is uncertain. The ends lost 0 bases at V and 10 bases at J; junction bases unmatched: 8. This CDR3 is 16 amino acids long. The CDR3 is CASSQSGQGAQSPLHF. The CDR3 coding sequence is TGCGCCAGCAGTCAATCGGGGCAGGGGGCTCAGTCACCCCTCCACTTT.

This chain joins TRBV4-1 and TRBJ1-1; D remains ambiguous. Trimming shortened V by 1 base and J by 0 bases, and 9 bases separated the two germline ends. The CDR3 covers 15 residues. CDR1 and CDR2 from the germline V gene are MGHRA and YSYEKL. CDR3 in amino acids: CASSQGAPLNTEAFF. The CDR3 DNA is TGCGCCAGCAGCCAAGGGGCCCCATTGAACACTGAAGCTTTCTTT.

This clone was counted once. The V gene is TRBV27, the J gene TRBJ1-1; D might be TRBD1 (6 bases). Germline CDR1 and CDR2: MNHEY and SMNVEV (reference sequence). Trimming shortened V by 4 bases and J by 4 bases, and 10 bases separated the two germline ends. The CDR3 runs 13 residues. CDR3: CASSYGTTTEAFF. The DNA of the CDR3 is TGTGCCAGCAGTTACGGGACAACCACTGAAGCTTTCTTT.

Worth noting for this clone: Compared with germline, one end of the junction differs, possibly owing to a read error. The chain couples TRBV7-7 to TRBJ2-2, with 7 bases aligning to TRBD1. In germline, CDR1 is SSHAT, CDR2 FNYEAQ (reference sequence). The CDR3 is made up of 15 amino acids. This CDR3 reads CASSPGTEDTGELFF. As DNA, the CDR3 is TGTGCTAGCAGCCCCGGGACAGAGGACACCGGGGAGCTGTTTTTT.

The J gene is TRBJ1-4, the V gene TRBV29-1; 9 bases map to TRBD1. There are 13 residues in the CDR3. V shed 3 bases and J 7 bases; nucleotides not matched to a gene: 3. The V gene's germline CDR1 is SQVTM and CDR2 ANQGSEA. The CDR3, as DNA: TGCAGCGTTGAGGGACAGGGAAGTGAAAAACTGTTTTTT. Amino acid sequence: CSVEGQGSEKLFF.

This chain links TRBV29-1 with TRBJ1-2, with D unresolved. The V gene lost 1 base and the J gene lost 14 bases, with 17 bases spanning the gap. This CDR3 has 12 amino acids. Germline V gene data show CDR1 as SQVTM and CDR2 as ANQGSEA. The CDR3 here is CSVEAPPSRRTF. The CDR3 bases are TGCAGCGTTGAAGCTCCCCCTTCAAGGAGAACCTTC.

This clone occurred once. The chain carries TRBV29-1 and TRBJ1-1; no clear D. CDR1 SQVTM and CDR2 ANQGSEA come from the germline V gene. V gave up 5 bases and J gave up 4 bases, with 11 bases separating them. This CDR3 spans 12 amino acids. The CDR3 bases are TGCAGCGTTTACGGGGTAGGCACTGAAGCTTTCTTT. Its translation is CSVYGVGTEAFF.

The rearrangement uses TRBV20-1 and TRBJ2-1; a weak D match, TRBD2 (5 bases). CDR1 and CDR2 (germline): DFQATT, SNEGSKA (reference sequence). CDR3 length equals 11 residues. Trimming removed 4 bases from V and 16 bases from J, with 17 bases in between. CDR3 loop: CSATRGSFTFF. DNA for the CDR3: TGCAGTGCTACCCGGGGAAGCTTCACCTTCTTC.

In its sample, this clone was seen a few times. The rearrangement uses TRBV16 and TRBJ2-1, with 7 bases matching TRBD1. After removal of 4 bases from V and 4 bases from J, the junction contained 10 bases not matched to a gene. Germline CDR1 is KGHSY and CDR2 is FQNENV. CDR3 size: 16 residues. The CDR3 loop is CASSPSEGAGYNEQFF. CDR3 in DNA: TGTGCCAGCAGCCCGTCCGAGGGGGCTGGATACAATGAGCAGTTCTTC.

This clone appeared a few times. The J gene is TRBJ1-2, the V gene TRBV27; D gene ambiguous. Trimming cost V 6 bases and J 3 bases, with 23 bases left between them. This CDR3 spans 17 amino acids. Germline loops: CDR1 MNHEY, CDR2 SMNVEV (reference sequence). The chain's CDR3 is CASSPKRVDLPYYGYTF. CDR3 DNA: TGTGCCAGCAGCCCAAAAAGGGTCGATCTCCCGTACTATGGCTACACCTTC.

The V and J genes are TRBV4-2 and TRBJ1-2; D is uncertain. The length of the CDR3 is 15 residues. From germline, CDR1 is LGHNA and CDR2 YNFKEQ. Between the trimmed V and J ends, which lost 0 bases and 3 bases, there was a span of 11 bases. CDR3 sequence (DNA): TGTGCCAGCAGCCAAGATGAGGGTGAGGACTATGGCTACACCTTC. Translation gives CASSQDEGEDYGYTF.

CDR3 sequence reads: CASSPLAGGLTGELFF. The CDR3 coding sequence is TGTGCCAGCAGCCCCTTAGCGGGGGGCTTAACCGGGGAGCTGTTTTTT. The chain couples TRBV11-2 to TRBJ2-2; 10 bases fit TRBD2. Germline trimming cut 5 bases from V and 5 bases from J; bases unmatched to any gene: 8. Germline V gene lookup returns CDR1 SGHAT and CDR2 FQNNGV. The CDR3 extends over 16 amino acids.

The chain joins TRBV7-9 to TRBJ1-6, with D perhaps TRBD1 (5 bases). Trimming stripped 7 bases from V and 6 bases from J, with 16 bases between. The CDR3 is made up of 15 amino acids. Germline CDR1 reads SEHNR; CDR2 reads FQNEAQ (reference sequence). This CDR3 reads CASNPPGPSNSPLHF. The CDR3, as DNA: TGTGCCAGCAACCCCCCGGGACCAAGTAATTCACCCCTCCACTTT.

V gene TRBV9 combines with J gene TRBJ2-6, with a weak D call TRBD1 (5 bases). V was cut by 0 bases and J by 2 bases, with 15 bases left in between. Germline CDR1 SGDLS, CDR2 YYNGEE. CDR3 length equals 18 residues. The CDR3 sequence: CASSVARGAPTGANVLTF. CDR3 sequence (DNA): TGTGCCAGCAGCGTAGCTAGGGGCGCCCCTACTGGGGCCAACGTCCTGACTTTC.

This clone has only a few counts. The chain links TRBV5-6 to TRBJ2-7, with 7 bases identical to TRBD1. V trimming: 2 bases; J trimming: 2 bases; junction bases outside the gene matches: 4. This CDR3 is 14 amino acids long. Germline values: CDR1 SGHDT, CDR2 YYEEEE. The chain's CDR3 is CASSFATGTYEQYF. Here the CDR3 DNA reads TGTGCCAGCAGCTTCGCGACAGGGACCTACGAGCAGTACTTC. Full variable domain (outside the CDR3, taken from reference TRBV5-6 and TRBJ2-7): DAGVTQSPTHLIKTRGQQVTLRCSPKSGHDTVSWYQQALGQGPQFIFQYYEEEERQRGNFPDRFSGHQFPNYSSELNVNALLLGDSALYLCASSFATGTYEQYFGPGTRLTVT.

The chain is built from TRBV13 and TRBJ2-1; 7 bases map to TRBD1. Germline CDR1 reads PRHDT; CDR2 reads FYEKMQ (reference sequence). The CDR3 sequence is 15 residues long. With V trimmed by 10 bases and J by 7 bases, 16 bases remained unmatched. The CDR3 is CATDLYGQVLNEQFF. The CDR3 DNA follows: TGTGCCACCGACCTTTACGGACAGGTATTAAATGAGCAGTTCTTC.

This clone counts as medium-sized (0.01 to 0.1%). The CDR3 DNA reads as TGTGCCAGCAGCCATGGACGGAAAGACAGCGAGCAGTACTTC. It translates to CASSHGRKDSEQYF. This chain links TRBV7-9 with TRBJ2-7, with D possibly matching TRBD1 (5 bases). Trimming took 5 bases from V and 6 from J, leaving 17 bases between them. This CDR3 comprises 14 residues. Germline V gene sequence: CDR1 SEHNR, CDR2 FQNEAQ (reference sequence).

This clone turned up a few times. The J gene is TRBJ1-2, the V gene TRBV19; D not certain. Deletions cut 6 bases from V and 3 bases from J, with 11 bases between. CDR3 length: 13 amino acids. The germline V gene has CDR1 LNHDA and CDR2 SQIVND (reference sequence). CDR3 amino acids: CASSSLADYGYTF. CDR3 nucleotide sequence: TGTGCCAGTAGCTCTCTGGCGGACTATGGCTACACCTTC.

V usage is TRBV10-3 and J usage is TRBJ1-5; a weak D match, TRBD1 (5 bases). This CDR3 comprises 13 residues. Germline CDR1 ENHRY, CDR2 SYGVKD. Trimming left V 3 bases short and J 3 bases short, with 6 bases between. DNA of the CDR3: TGTGCCATCAGTGACAGGGCCAATCAGCCCCAGCATTTT. Translated: CAISDRANQPQHF.

This chain connects TRBV5-4 to TRBJ1-1, with D uncertain. Deletions cut 2 bases from V and 5 bases from J, with 7 bases between. Germline V gives CDR1 SGHNT, CDR2 YYREEE (reference sequence). The CDR3 contains 12 residues. CDR3 amino acids: CASSFEDTEAFF. In DNA, the CDR3 is TGTGCCAGCAGCTTTGAGGATACTGAAGCTTTCTTT.